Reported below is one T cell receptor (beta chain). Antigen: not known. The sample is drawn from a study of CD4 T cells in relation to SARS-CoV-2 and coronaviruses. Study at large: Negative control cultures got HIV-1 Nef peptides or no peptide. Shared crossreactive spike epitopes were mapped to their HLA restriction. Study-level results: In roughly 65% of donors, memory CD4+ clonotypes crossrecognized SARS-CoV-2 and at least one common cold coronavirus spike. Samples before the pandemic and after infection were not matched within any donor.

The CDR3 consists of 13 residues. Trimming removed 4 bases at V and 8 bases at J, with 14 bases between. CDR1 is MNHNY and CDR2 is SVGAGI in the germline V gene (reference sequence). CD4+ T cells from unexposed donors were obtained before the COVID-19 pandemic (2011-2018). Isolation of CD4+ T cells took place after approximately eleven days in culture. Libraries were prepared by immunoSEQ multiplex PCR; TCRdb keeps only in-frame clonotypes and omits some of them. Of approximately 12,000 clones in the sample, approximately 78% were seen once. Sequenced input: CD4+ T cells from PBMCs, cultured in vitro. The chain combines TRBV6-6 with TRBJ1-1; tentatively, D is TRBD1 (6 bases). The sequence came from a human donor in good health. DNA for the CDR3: TGTGCCAGCAGTTTCAAACAGGGTGCCGAAGCTTTCTTT. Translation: CASSFKQGAEAFF.